This T cell receptor beta chain was captured in a study of CD4+ T cells in melanoma. To note about this clone: Its antigen remains unknown.

Germline loops: CDR1 SGHVS, CDR2 FNYEAQ. The CDR3 consists of 16 residues. With 5 bases clipped from V and 5 bases from J, the junction kept 12 bases outside the gene matches. The repertoire was sequenced with immunoSEQ multiplex PCR; TCRdb's copy has only in-frame clones and lacks some. The sample includes approximately 9,400 clones, about 60% of them seen just once. The study, taken as a whole, reports: A reported correlation linked neoantigen-specific CD4+ T cells to CD8+, macrophage and B cell function. Diverse differentiation states were reported for melanoma neoantigen-specific CD4+ T cells.

Sequenced input: cells from a culture (not recorded whether cultured in vitro). This clonotype was obtained from a human donor with melanoma. The chain uses TRBV7-6 and TRBJ2-3; TRBD2 agrees at 8 bases. This chain's CDR3 is CASSPAAKRGQDTQYF. The DNA for the CDR3 is TGTGCCAGCAGCCCCGCGGCCAAGCGGGGGCAAGATACGCAGTATTTT.